This TCR beta chain was identified in a study of sequential checkpoint blockade in melanoma. Study details: Each arm's sequence ended with maintenance nivolumab. Approximately 20 patients had tumor biopsies before treatment and at week 13. TCRβ was sequenced from DNA of 91 pretreatment tumors.

Clones were sequenced by immunoSEQ multiplex PCR, and TCRdb holds only the in-frame ones, with some missing. The sample lists some 8,100 clones, about 28% occurring once. In this sample, this clone turned up a few times. Other DNA sequences in this sample translate to the same CDR3. Between the trimmed V and J ends, which lost 5 bases and 6 bases, there was a span of 10 bases. The CDR3 runs 13 residues. Germline V lookup: CDR1 LNHDA, CDR2 SQIVND (reference sequence). As for treatment: randomized to nivolumab then ipilimumab (arm A) or the reverse (arm B). None of the patients previously received DNA-damaging chemotherapy.

Sample: tumor tissue (inferred from file names), taken from a patient given nivolumab and ipilimumab in sequence. This chain links TRBV19 with TRBJ1-4; D not resolved. This sequence originates from a human donor with melanoma. The CDR3 sequence is CASSLTGDEKLFF. Written as DNA, the CDR3 is TGTGCCAGTAGTTTAACCGGGGATGAAAAACTGTTTTTT.